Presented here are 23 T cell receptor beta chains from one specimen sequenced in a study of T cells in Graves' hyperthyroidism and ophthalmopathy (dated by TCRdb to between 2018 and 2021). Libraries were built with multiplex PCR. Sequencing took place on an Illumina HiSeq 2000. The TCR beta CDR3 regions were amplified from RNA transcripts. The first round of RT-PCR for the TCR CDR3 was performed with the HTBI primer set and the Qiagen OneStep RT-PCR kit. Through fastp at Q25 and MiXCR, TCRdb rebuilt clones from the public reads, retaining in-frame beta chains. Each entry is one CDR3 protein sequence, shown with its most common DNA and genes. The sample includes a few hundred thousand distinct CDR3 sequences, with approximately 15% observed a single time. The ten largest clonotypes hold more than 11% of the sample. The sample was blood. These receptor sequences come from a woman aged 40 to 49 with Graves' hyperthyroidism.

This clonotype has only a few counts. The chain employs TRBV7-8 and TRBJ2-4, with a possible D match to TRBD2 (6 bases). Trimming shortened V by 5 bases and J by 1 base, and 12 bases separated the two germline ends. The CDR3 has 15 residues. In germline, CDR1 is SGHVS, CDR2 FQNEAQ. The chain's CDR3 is CASSQPGGAKNIQYF. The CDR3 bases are TGTGCCAGCAGCCAACCTGGGGGGGCCAAAAACATTCAGTACTTC. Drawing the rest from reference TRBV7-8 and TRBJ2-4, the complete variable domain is GAGVSQSPRYKVAKRGQDVALRCDPISGHVSLFWYQQALGQGPEFLTYFQNEAQLDKSGLPSDRFFAERPEGSVSTLKIQRTQQEDSAVYLCASSQPGGAKNIQYFGAGTRLSVL.

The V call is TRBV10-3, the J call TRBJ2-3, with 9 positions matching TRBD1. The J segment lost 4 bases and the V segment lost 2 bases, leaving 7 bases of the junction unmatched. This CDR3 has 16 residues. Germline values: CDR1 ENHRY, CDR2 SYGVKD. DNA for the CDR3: TGTGCCATCAGTGAGCCGCTACAGGGGGCCGCAGATACGCAGTATTTT. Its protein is CAISEPLQGAADTQYF.

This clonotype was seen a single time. CDR3 DNA sequence: TGTGCCAGCAGCCAACCACCCCTGACTAGCAGGTTCCCCGGGGAGCTGTTTTTT. It yields the protein CASSQPPLTSRFPGELFF. V is TRBV4-2 and J is TRBJ2-2, with TRBD2 matching 7 bases. Germline V CDR1 and CDR2: LGHNA, YNFKEQ. The CDR3 spans 18 residues. The V segment lost 2 bases and the J segment 6 bases; nucleotides outside the gene matches: 15.

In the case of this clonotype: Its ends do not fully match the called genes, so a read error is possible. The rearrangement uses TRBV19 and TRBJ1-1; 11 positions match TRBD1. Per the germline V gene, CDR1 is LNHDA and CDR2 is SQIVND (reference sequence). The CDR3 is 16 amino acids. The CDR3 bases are TGTGCCAGTACCCCCGGACAGGGGGCATTGTTGACTGGAGCTTTCTTT. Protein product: CASTPGQGALLTGAFF. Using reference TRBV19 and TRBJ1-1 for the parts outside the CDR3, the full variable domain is DGGITQSPKYLFRKEGQNVTLSCEQNLNHDAMYWYRQDPGQGLRLIYYSQIVNDFQKGDIAEGYSVSREKKESFPLTVTSAQKNPTAFYLCASTPGQGALLTGAFFGQGTRLTVV.

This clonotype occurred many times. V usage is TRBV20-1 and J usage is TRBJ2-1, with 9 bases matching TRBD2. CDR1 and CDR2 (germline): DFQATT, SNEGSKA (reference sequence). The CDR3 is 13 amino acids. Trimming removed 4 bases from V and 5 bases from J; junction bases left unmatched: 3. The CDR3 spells CSAKLAGHNEQFF. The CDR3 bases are TGCAGTGCTAAACTAGCGGGTCACAATGAGCAGTTCTTC.

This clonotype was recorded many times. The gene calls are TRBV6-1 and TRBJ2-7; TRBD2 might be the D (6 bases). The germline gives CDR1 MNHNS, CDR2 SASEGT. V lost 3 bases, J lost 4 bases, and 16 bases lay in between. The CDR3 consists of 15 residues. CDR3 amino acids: CASSERLGGEYEQYF. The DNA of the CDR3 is TGTGCCAGCAGTGAGCGACTAGGAGGGGAGTACGAGCAGTACTTC.

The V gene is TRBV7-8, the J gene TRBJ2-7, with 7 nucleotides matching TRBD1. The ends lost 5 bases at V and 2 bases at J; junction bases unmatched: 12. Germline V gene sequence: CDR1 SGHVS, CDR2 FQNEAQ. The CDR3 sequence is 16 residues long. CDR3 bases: TGTGCCAGCAGCCCAGAATATCGGACAGGAGCCTACGAGCAGTACTTC. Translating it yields CASSPEYRTGAYEQYF.

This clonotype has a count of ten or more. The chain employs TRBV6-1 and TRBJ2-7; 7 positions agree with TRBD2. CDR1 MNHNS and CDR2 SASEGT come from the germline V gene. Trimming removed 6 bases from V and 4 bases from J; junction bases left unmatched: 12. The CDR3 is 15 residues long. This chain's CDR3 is CASSYMLSGGYEQYF. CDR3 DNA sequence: TGTGCCAGCAGCTATATGCTCTCGGGGGGTTACGAGCAGTACTTC.

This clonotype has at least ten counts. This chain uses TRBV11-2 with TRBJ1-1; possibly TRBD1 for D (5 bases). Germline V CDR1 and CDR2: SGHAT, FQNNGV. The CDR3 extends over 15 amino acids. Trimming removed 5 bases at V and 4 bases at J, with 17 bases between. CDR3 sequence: CASSPVFGASTEAFF. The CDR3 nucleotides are TGTGCCAGCAGCCCCGTGTTCGGGGCGAGCACTGAAGCTTTCTTT.

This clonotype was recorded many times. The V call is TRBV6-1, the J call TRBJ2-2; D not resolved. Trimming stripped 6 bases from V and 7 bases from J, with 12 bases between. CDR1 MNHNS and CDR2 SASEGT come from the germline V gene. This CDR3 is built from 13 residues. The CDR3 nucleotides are TGTGCCAGCAGGCCCGTATTGCACGGGGAGCTGTTTTTT. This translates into CASRPVLHGELFF.

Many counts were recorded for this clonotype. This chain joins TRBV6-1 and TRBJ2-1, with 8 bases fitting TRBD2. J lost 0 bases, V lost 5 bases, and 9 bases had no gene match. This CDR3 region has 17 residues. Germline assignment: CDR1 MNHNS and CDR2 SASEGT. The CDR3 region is CASSSYFSGSSYNEQFF. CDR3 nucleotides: TGTGCCAGCAGTTCCTACTTCAGCGGGAGCTCCTACAATGAGCAGTTCTTC.

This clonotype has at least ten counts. The CDR3 sequence: CASSPSTDSYEQYF. CDR3 sequence (DNA): TGTGCCAGCAGTCCTTCGACAGACTCCTACGAGCAGTACTTC. The chain has TRBV6-1 and TRBJ2-7; D is possibly TRBD1 (5 bases). The CDR3 is 14 amino acids. The germline V and J ends were trimmed by 5 bases and 0 bases, with 11 bases remaining between them. Looked up from germline, CDR1 is MNHNS and CDR2 is SASEGT.

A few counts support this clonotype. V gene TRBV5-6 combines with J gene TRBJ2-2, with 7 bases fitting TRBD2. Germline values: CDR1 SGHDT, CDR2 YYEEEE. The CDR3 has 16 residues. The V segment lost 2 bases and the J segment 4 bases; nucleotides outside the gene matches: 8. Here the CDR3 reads CASSFISGTRTGELFF. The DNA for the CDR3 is TGTGCCAGCAGCTTTATAAGCGGGACCCGCACCGGGGAGCTGTTTTTT.

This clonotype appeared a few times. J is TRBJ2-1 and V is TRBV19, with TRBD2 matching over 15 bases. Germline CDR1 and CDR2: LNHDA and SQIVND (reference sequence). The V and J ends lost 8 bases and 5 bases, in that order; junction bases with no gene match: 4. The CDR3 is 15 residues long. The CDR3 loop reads CASSGLAGGDNEQFF. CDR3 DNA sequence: TGTGCCAGTTCGGGACTAGCGGGAGGAGACAATGAGCAGTTCTTC. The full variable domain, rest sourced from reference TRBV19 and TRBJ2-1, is DGGITQSPKYLFRKEGQNVTLSCEQNLNHDAMYWYRQDPGQGLRLIYYSQIVNDFQKGDIAEGYSVSREKKESFPLTVTSAQKNPTAFYLCASSGLAGGDNEQFFGPGTRLTVL.

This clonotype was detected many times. CDR3 sequence reads: CASSPMTGSETQYF. The CDR3 coding sequence is TGTGCCAGCAGTCCGATGACAGGGTCAGAGACCCAGTACTTC. The rearrangement links TRBV27 to TRBJ2-5; 7 nucleotides align to TRBD1. The CDR3 spans 14 residues. The J segment lost 4 bases and the V segment lost 5 bases, leaving 7 bases of the junction unmatched. The germline CDR1 and CDR2 sequences are MNHEY and SMNVEV (reference sequence).

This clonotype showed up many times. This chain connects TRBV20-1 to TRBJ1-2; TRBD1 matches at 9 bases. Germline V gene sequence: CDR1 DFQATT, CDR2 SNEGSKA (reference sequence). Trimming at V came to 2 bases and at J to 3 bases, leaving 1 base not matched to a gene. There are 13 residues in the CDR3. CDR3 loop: CSARWDRDYGYTF. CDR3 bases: TGCAGTGCTAGATGGGACAGGGACTATGGCTACACCTTC.

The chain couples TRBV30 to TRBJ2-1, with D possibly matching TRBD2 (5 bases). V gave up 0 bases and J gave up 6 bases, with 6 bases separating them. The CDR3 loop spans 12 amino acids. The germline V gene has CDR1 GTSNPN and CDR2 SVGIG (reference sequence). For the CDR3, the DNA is TGTGCCTGGAGTGTTACTAGCAATGAGCAGTTCTTC. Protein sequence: CAWSVTSNEQFF.

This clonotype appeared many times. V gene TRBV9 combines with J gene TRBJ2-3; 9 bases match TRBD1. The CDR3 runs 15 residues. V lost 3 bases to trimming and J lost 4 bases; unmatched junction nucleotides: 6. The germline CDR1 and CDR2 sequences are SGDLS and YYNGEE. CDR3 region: CASSEGQGLSDTQYF. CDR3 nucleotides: TGTGCCAGCAGCGAGGGACAGGGCTTATCAGATACGCAGTATTTT.

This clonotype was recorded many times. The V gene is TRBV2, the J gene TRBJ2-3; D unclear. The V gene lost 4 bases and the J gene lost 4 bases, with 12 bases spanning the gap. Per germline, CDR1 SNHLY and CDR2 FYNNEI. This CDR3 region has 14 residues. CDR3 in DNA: TGTGCCAGCAGTGGGATTGACTTAGCAGATACGCAGTATTTT. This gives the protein CASSGIDLADTQYF. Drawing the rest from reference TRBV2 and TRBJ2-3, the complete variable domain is EPEVTQTPSHQVTQMGQEVILRCVPISNHLYFYWYRQILGQKVEFLVSFYNNEISEKSEIFDDQFSVERPDGSNFTLKIRSTKLEDSAMYFCASSGIDLADTQYFGPGTRLTVL.

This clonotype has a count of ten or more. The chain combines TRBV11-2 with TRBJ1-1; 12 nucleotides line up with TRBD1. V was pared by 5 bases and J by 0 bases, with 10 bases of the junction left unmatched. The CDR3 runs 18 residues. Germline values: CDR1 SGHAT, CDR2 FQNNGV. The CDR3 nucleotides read TGTGCCAGCAGCCTCGGGGGGACAGGGGGCAACATGAACACTGAAGCTTTCTTT. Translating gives CASSLGGTGGNMNTEAFF. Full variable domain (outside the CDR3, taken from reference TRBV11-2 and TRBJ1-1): EAGVAQSPRYKIIEKRQSVAFWCNPISGHATLYWYQQILGQGPKLLIQFQNNGVVDDSQLPKDRFSAERLKGVDSTLKIQPAKLEDSAVYLCASSLGGTGGNMNTEAFFGQGTRLTVV.

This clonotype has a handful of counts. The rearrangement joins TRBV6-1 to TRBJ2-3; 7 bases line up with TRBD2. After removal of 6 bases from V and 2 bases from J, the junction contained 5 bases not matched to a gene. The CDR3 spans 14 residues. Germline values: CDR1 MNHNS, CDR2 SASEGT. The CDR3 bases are TGTGCCAGCAGAGAGGGAGGGCCCACAGATACGCAGTATTTT. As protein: CASREGGPTDTQYF.

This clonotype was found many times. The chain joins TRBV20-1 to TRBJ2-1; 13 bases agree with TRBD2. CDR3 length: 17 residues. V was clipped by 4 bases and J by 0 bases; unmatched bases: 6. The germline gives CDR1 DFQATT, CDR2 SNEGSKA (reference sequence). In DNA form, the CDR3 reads TGCAGTGCTATGACTAGCGGGAGGACCAGCTCCTACAATGAGCAGTTCTTC. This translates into CSAMTSGRTSSYNEQFF.

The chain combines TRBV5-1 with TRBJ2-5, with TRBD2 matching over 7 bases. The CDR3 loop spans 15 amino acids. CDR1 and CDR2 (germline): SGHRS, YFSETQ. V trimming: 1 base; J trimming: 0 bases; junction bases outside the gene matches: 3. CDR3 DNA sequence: TGCGCCAGCAGCTTGATGCGGGGGTACCAAGAGACCCAGTACTTC. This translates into CASSLMRGYQETQYF.